This T cell receptor (beta chain) was identified during a study of control samples from healthy donors and cancer patients. Assay used: immunoSEQ multiplex PCR; TCRdb lists only in-frame clones, some missing. The sample lists 60,000 or so clones, roughly 95% seen once, with 0.95% to 1.4% in the top ten. Per germline, CDR1 GTSNPN and CDR2 SVGIG (reference sequence). The V gene lost 0 bases and the J gene lost 0 bases, with 9 bases spanning the gap. The CDR3 runs 15 residues. The source material was blood. The TCR comes from a woman younger than 35 in good health. The chain combines TRBV30 with TRBJ2-4; a possible D gene is TRBD2 (6 bases). The CDR3 sequence is CAWSVGGLAKNIQYF. CDR3 in DNA: TGTGCCTGGAGTGTTGGGGGACTAGCCAAAAACATTCAGTACTTC.